These 12 T cell receptor beta chains share one sample of origin, sequenced in a study of blood T cell repertoires in COVID-19. Method: immunoSEQ multiplex PCR; TCRdb's copy keeps in-frame clones and lacks some. Among about 70,000 clones listed, around 80% were seen once. Sequenced sample: peripheral blood. These receptors came from a man older than 75 with acute or convalescent COVID-19.

The J gene is TRBJ1-2, the V gene TRBV10-1, with 8 positions matching TRBD1. Germline V gene lookup returns CDR1 WNHNN and CDR2 SYGVQD (reference sequence). The junction had 11 bases not matched to a gene; V was cut back by 4 bases and J by 4 bases. The CDR3 is 16 residues long. For the CDR3, the DNA is TGCGCCAGCAGTGCGATGGACAGGGAGGGTGGCTATGGCTACACCTTC. Protein product: CASSAMDREGGYGYTF.

The chain carries TRBV2 and TRBJ1-2, with D perhaps matching TRBD1 (6 bases). Looked up from germline, CDR1 is SNHLY and CDR2 is FYNNEI. CDR3 length: 16 residues. V dropped 6 bases and J dropped 6 bases, with 23 bases sitting between them. The CDR3 sequence: CASSGSSTGISDGYTF. The CDR3 DNA is TGTGCCAGCAGCGGGTCAAGTACAGGGATATCGGATGGCTACACCTTC.

The rearrangement joins TRBV19 to TRBJ2-2; D possibly corresponds to TRBD2 (6 bases). The CDR3 totals 15 residues. Germline-derived CDR1 and CDR2 are LNHDA and SQIVND (reference sequence). With 5 bases removed from V and 1 base from J, the gap between germline ends came to 11 bases. CDR3 coding DNA: TGTGCCAGTAGTCGGCGGGGAGAGAACACCGGGGAGCTGTTTTTT. Its translation: CASSRRGENTGELFF.

The rearrangement links TRBV10-2 to TRBJ2-7; 8 nucleotides match TRBD1. The CDR3 has 17 residues. V was pared by 0 bases and J by 0 bases, with 7 bases of the junction left unmatched. The V gene's germline CDR1 is WSHSY and CDR2 SAAADI. The CDR3 sequence is CASSESGTGTLSYEQYF. CDR3 sequence (DNA): TGCGCCAGCAGTGAGTCAGGGACAGGTACACTCTCCTACGAGCAGTACTTC.

The V and J genes are TRBV5-1 and TRBJ1-6, with TRBD1 identical over 7 bases. Germline V gene sequence: CDR1 SGHRS, CDR2 YFSETQ. V dropped 5 bases and J dropped 8; count of bases not matched to a gene: 7. The length of the CDR3 is 14 residues. CDR3 region: CASRSGQYDSPLHF. The CDR3 DNA is TGCGCCAGCAGGTCGGGACAGTACGATTCACCCCTCCACTTT.

The sample holds a few counts of this clone. The CDR3 is CASKNQVTGYSMNTEAFF. The CDR3 DNA is TGCGCCAGCAAAAATCAGGTTACAGGGTACAGCATGAACACTGAAGCTTTCTTT. The V and J genes are TRBV5-1 and TRBJ1-1, with D possibly TRBD1 on 6 matching bases. CDR3 size: 18 residues. CDR1 and CDR2 from the germline V gene are SGHRS and YFSETQ. Trimming took 6 bases from V and 0 from J, leaving 24 bases between them.

In nucleotides, the CDR3 is TGTGCCACCAGTGCCGCGGGGTCTGGAAACACCATATATTTT. It encodes CATSAAGSGNTIYF. The V and J genes are TRBV24-1 and TRBJ1-3, with D unresolved. The CDR3 has 14 amino acids. CDR1 and CDR2 (germline): KGHDR, SFDVKD. V was trimmed by 5 bases and J by 1 base, leaving 8 bases between them.

The CDR3 is CAIKGVQDEQYF. The CDR3 DNA sequence: TGTGCCATCAAGGGGGTCCAGGACGAGCAGTACTTC. The gene calls are TRBV10-3 and TRBJ2-7; possible D gene TRBD1, 6 bases. The CDR3 runs to 12 residues. Germline V gene sequence: CDR1 ENHRY, CDR2 SYGVKD. V lost 7 bases to trimming and J lost 5 bases, with 12 bases between them.

This clone was picked up one time. The V and J genes are TRBV27 and TRBJ2-1; 8 bases are shared with TRBD2. The CDR3 contains 15 residues. Germline assignment: CDR1 MNHEY and CDR2 SMNVEV (reference sequence). V shed 3 bases, J shed 9 bases, and the junction held 10 bases outside the gene matches. CDR3 bases: TGTGCCAGCAGTTTTAACGGGAGGGTACCGGGTGAGCAGTTCTTC. Its translation is CASSFNGRVPGEQFF.

The chain recombines TRBV6-2 or TRBV6-3 with TRBJ2-5; no clear D gene. Between the trimmed V and J ends, which lost 4 bases and 5 bases, there was a span of 14 bases. CDR3 length equals 14 residues. Germline V gene sequence: CDR1 MNHEY, CDR2 SVGEGT. Written as DNA, the CDR3 is TGTGCCAGCAGTTCCCGGGTCCCCCCGGAGACCCAGTACTTC. Its translation: CASSSRVPPETQYF.

The chain employs TRBV4-2 and TRBJ1-3; D is ambiguous. Trimming cost V 5 bases and J 1 base, with 3 bases left between them. The CDR3 extends over 12 amino acids. Germline CDR1 LGHNA, CDR2 YNFKEQ. In DNA form, the CDR3 reads TGTGCCAGCAGCTTATCTGGAAACACCATATATTTT. It is translated as CASSLSGNTIYF.

The chain is built from TRBV6-5 and TRBJ2-1, with 8 bases matching TRBD2. This CDR3 spans 15 amino acids. The germline gives CDR1 MNHEY, CDR2 SVGAGI. V shed 6 bases, J shed 6 bases, and the junction held 10 bases outside the gene matches. The CDR3 DNA is TGTGCCAGCAGACATCGGGGGGGGCGTCTCAATGAGCAGTTCTTC. This translates into CASRHRGGRLNEQFF.